The T cell receptor beta chain under discussion was sequenced for a study of T cells in Graves' hyperthyroidism and ophthalmopathy. Amplification of TCR beta CDR3 regions was performed using RNA transcripts as template. The HTBI primer set drove a first-round RT-PCR of the TCR CDR3. TCRdb fed the multiplex PCR reads into MiXCR, producing one record per CDR3 protein. In the table there are under 350,000 distinct CDR3 sequences, 15% to 20% of which are singletons. Patients with ophthalmopathy all had a Clinical Activity Score of at least 3, a NOSPECS grade of at least 4 and duration under 3 months. Exclusion of patients followed from uncontrolled infection, other autoimmune disease, pregnancy or lactation. With 0 bases removed from V and 1 base from J, the gap between germline ends came to 15 bases. Germline V lookup: CDR1 DFQATT, CDR2 SNEGSKA (reference sequence). The CDR3 consists of 16 residues. The sample holds many counts of this clonotype.

The V and J genes are TRBV20-1 and TRBJ2-5; D remains ambiguous. The sample consisted of blood. This receptor was taken from a woman aged 55 to 70 with Graves' ophthalmopathy. The DNA for the CDR3 is TGCAGTGCTAGAGATCGGGCAGCACAACTCCAAGAGACCCAGTACTTC. It codes for CSARDRAAQLQETQYF.